This entry features one T cell receptor beta chain sequence. This clonotype has only a few counts. The target of this receptor is not known. Base qualities are not recorded, but no much larger clone differs from it by a single base. Hyperthyroidism patients were newly diagnosed, with disease duration under 2 months, and aged 18 to 65 years. Any patient with an uncontrolled infection, another autoimmune disease, pregnancy or lactation was excluded. Diagnoses relied on clinical symptoms, serum thyroxine and TRAb, thyroid ultrasound and orbital computed tomography. Blood from progressor patients was drawn when they were first diagnosed with hyperthyroidism, before any ophthalmopathy symptoms appeared. Ficoll-Paque density gradient centrifugation was used to isolate PBMCs from around 10 ml of fresh peripheral blood. Patients classed as progressors first received a Graves' hyperthyroidism diagnosis and then went on to develop ophthalmopathy during follow-up. Total RNA was extracted using Trizol reagent, and RNA quality was assessed on an Agilent 2100 Bioanalyzer.

The entry originates in a study of T cells in Graves' hyperthyroidism and ophthalmopathy (dated by TCRdb to about 2019). Some background on the complete study: Peripheral blood samples were taken at initial diagnosis, before any treatment was given. To identify distinguishing TCR V-J signatures, a discovery cohort of about 95 patients was used, comprising roughly 45 with Graves' ophthalmopathy and under 60 with stable Graves' hyperthyroidism. Prospective prediction of ophthalmopathy was tested in an independent validation cohort of some 19 hyperthyroidism patients and 17 patients who later progressed to ophthalmopathy. The roughly 90 discovery patients were divided at random into training and test sets in a 7:3 ratio. In addition, the study compared T-cell repertoires in thyroid tissue and in blood from 6 or 7 Graves' hyperthyroidism patients. After blood sampling, hyperthyroidism patients were treated with methimazole at a starting dose of 30 mg daily, and ophthalmopathy patients were treated with high-dose intravenous methylprednisolone. The paper describes TCR Vbeta CDR3 sequencing of fewer than 150 peripheral blood samples, made up of around 41 ophthalmopathy patients, around 78 hyperthyroidism patients and roughly 17 progressor patients. Study-level results and caveats: Most expanded thyroid clonotypes (frequency above 0.001) were also detected in blood, suggesting blood repertoires may reflect thyroid immune responses. A 13 V-J signature model separated ophthalmopathy from stable hyperthyroidism, with about 90% sensitivity and around 84% specificity in cross-validation and 80%/75% in testing. No statistical method was used to set the sample size in advance, and investigators knew the group allocation. During validation, the model predicted progression to ophthalmopathy a median of around 6 months ahead of onset, with around 71% sensitivity and under 85% specificity.

Including cysteine and phenylalanine, the CDR3 has 12 amino acids. The entry retains the CDR3 DNA only, 36 bases that are in frame from base 1. Trimming accounts for 10 bases at V and 5 bases at J, while the number of junction bases matched to no gene is 5. Via the germline V gene, CDR1 is ENHRY and CDR2 SYGVKD. The TCR beta CDR3 regions were amplified from RNA transcripts. The first round of RT-PCR for the TCR CDR3 was performed with the HTBI primer set and the Qiagen OneStep RT-PCR kit. A second multiplex PCR round built the libraries, followed by size selection and purification. Paired-end sequencing of the libraries was performed with 100 bp reads on an Illumina HiSeq2000. Turning to the authors' computational methods: SOAPnuke was used to process the raw data, with reads discarded if the reads contained adapters or uncalled bases, had a mean Phred below 15, or lacked an exact constant-primer or identifier match. COPE v1.2.5 was used to merge high-quality paired reads, and clonotypes were defined as unique nucleotide sequences. MiTCR v1.1 was used to align clonotypes to the IMGT TRBV, TRBD and TRBJ reference segments. The analysis was restricted to V-J combinations with a frequency above 0.0001, which together covered 99.2% of the repertoires. The TCS score was defined as F50 (clonal expansion) divided by E x V (chaos), with BLOSUM62-based TCRdist calculated between CDR3 peptides within each V-J. Welch's t-statistics and random forest reduced several hundred V-J features to 10 to 15, which were used in a naive Bayes classifier (R e1071). The public sequencing data were trimmed at Q25 with fastp and processed into clonotypes with MiXCR by TCRdb, which kept only in-frame beta chains. When rows share a CDR3 protein, they turn into one entry using the most common DNA and genes. The V and J calls come from TCRdb's annotation, not from the publication. The sample table shows roughly 380,000 distinct CDR3 sequences, and roughly 14% are seen once. In total, the top ten clones hold roughly 20% of the sample.

The receptor comes from a man under 40 with Graves' hyperthyroidism that later progressed to Graves' ophthalmopathy. The V and J genes are TRBV10-3 and TRBJ1-1; a stretch of 9 junction bases matches TRBD1. The sequencing sample was made of blood. The nucleotide sequence is TGTGCCACCGGGACAGGGAAAACTGAAGCTTTCTTT. This sequence encodes CATGTGKTEAFF.